This record looks at one T cell receptor beta chain sequence and its context. The data derive from a study of beta chain features in type 1 diabetes. cDNA synthesis used the whole RNA isolate, giving expressed TCRB sequences. Clones were sequenced by immunoSEQ multiplex PCR, and TCRdb holds only the in-frame ones, with some missing. The top ten hold under 5% of the sample, which has 200,000 to 250,000 clones, 25% to 30% seen once. Germline-derived CDR1 and CDR2 are MGHDK and SYGVNS. J was trimmed by 14 bases and V by 5 bases; bases with no gene match: 6. The CDR3 runs 11 residues. The chain couples TRBV25-1 to TRBJ1-1; 9 nucleotides match TRBD1. The receptor's source is a man aged 25-40 years in good health. Sequencing was done on a sample of central memory CD4+ T cells from blood. This CDR3 reads CASSMYRGRFF. DNA for the CDR3: TGTGCCAGCAGTATGTACAGGGGGCGATTCTTT.